This T cell receptor beta chain is from a study of T cell responses to AZD1222 COVID-19 vaccine. This clone was recorded only once. Germline V lookup: CDR1 PRHDT, CDR2 FYEKMQ (reference sequence). V was trimmed by 1 base and J by 7 bases, leaving 8 bases between them. The CDR3 spans 14 residues. The protocol was immunoSEQ multiplex PCR, while the TCRdb copy is restricted to in-frame clones and leaves out a portion. The sample consists of around 88,000 clones, roughly 88% of them appearing once. The gene calls are TRBV13 and TRBJ1-6; D is unresolved. The source material was peripheral blood, sampled on day 0 of AZD1222 vaccination. The clonotype comes from an adult in good health. This CDR3 is CASSLAEGNSPLHF. The CDR3 DNA sequence: TGTGCCAGCAGCTTAGCCGAGGGCAATTCACCCCTCCACTTT.